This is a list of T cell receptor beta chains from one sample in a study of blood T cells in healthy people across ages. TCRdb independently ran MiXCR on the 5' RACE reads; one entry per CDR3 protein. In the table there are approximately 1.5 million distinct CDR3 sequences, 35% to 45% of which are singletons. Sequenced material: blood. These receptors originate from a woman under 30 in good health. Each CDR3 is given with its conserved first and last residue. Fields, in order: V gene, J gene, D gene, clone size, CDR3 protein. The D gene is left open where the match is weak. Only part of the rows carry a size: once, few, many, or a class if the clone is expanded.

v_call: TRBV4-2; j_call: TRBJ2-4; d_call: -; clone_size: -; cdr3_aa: CASSQVMGRVEENIQYF
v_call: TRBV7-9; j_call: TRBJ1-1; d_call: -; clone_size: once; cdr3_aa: CASSLQDSGKAFF
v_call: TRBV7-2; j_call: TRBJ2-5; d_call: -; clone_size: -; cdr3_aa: CASSLASPRGQEAQYF
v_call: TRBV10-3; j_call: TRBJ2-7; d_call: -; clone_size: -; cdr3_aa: CAIGGAGISYEQYF
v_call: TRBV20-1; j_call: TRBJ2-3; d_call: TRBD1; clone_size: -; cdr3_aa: CSASPRQGLTSTDTQYF
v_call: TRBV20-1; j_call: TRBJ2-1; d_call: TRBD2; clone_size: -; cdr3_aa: CSAAETSGASYNEQFF
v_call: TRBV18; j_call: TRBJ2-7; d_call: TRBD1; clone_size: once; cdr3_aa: CASSPDREYGEQYF
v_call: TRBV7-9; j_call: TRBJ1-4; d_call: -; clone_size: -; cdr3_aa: CASFGAANEKLFF
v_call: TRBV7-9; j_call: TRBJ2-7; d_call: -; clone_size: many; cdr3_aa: CASSSKDPILSYEQYF
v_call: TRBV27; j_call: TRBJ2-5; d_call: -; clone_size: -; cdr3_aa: CASSFVVGGRTQYF
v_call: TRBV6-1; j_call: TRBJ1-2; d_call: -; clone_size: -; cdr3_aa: CASSLGRNDGYTF
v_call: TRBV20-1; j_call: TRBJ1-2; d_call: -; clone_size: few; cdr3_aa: CSASRAWYEGYTF
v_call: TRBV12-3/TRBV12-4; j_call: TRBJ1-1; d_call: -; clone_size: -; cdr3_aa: CASRPPNTEAFF
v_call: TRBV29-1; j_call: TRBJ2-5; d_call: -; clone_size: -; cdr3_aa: CSVFRSETQYF
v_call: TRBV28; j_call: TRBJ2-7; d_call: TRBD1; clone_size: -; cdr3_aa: CASSLSGRGYREQYF
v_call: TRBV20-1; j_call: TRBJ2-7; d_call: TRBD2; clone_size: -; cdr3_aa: CSAIAGGREQYF
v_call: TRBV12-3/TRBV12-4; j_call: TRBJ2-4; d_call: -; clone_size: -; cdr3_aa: CASSLVVSRTVLGSGQYF
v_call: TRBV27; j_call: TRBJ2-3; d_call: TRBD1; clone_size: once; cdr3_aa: CASSSTQGVSTDTQYF
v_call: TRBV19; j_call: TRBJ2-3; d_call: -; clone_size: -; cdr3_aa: CASSISGTHTDTQYF
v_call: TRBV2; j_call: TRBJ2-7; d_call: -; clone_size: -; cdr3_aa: CASQTDNSYEQYF
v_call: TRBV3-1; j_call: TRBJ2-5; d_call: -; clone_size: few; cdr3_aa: CASSPSGTWTQYF
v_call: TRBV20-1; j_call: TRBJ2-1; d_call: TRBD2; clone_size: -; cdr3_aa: CSAGAGLAGGNEQFF